The 3 T cell receptor beta chains presented below share a single source sample, sequenced in a study of shared clonotypes between healthy human individuals. The method was immunoSEQ multiplex PCR; TCRdb's version includes in-frame clones alone and lacks a portion of them. The sample records about 2 million clones, roughly 94% being singletons. The sequenced sample was naive CD4+ T cells sorted from blood. Subset given: CD45RA+ positively selected. The source of these receptors is a man between 18 and 29 years old in good health.

Concerning this clone: The junction does not match germline at one end; this may be a read error. Other DNA sequences from this sample encode an identical CDR3 as well. The chain recombines TRBV7-7 with TRBJ2-1, with TRBD1 matching over 9 bases. Germline V lookup: CDR1 SSHAT, CDR2 FNYEAQ (reference sequence). This CDR3 contains 14 residues. The CDR3 reads CASSLGQGYNEQFF. CDR3 bases: TGTGCTAGCAGCTTGGGACAGGGCTACAATGAGCAGTTCTTC.

The V and J genes are TRBV7-8 and TRBJ2-7, with 9 bases lining up with TRBD1. From germline, CDR1 is SGHVS and CDR2 FQNEAQ. The ends lost 6 bases at V and 4 bases at J; junction bases unmatched: 16. The CDR3 is made up of 17 amino acids. CDR3 nucleotide sequence: TGTGCCAGCAGTCAAGAGGGAAAGTTCGGGACAGGGTACGAGCAGTACTTC. Protein sequence: CASSQEGKFGTGYEQYF.

The chain combines TRBV18 with TRBJ2-1, with a weak D call TRBD2 (6 bases). Germline CDR1 and CDR2: KGHSH and LQKENI. Trimming pared 3 bases from V and 0 bases from J, leaving 15 bases between. The CDR3 covers 17 residues. The CDR3 sequence is CASSPGSGLSSYNEQFF. The DNA of the CDR3 is TGTGCCAGCTCACCGGGGAGCGGGTTAAGCTCCTACAATGAGCAGTTCTTC.